These T cell receptor beta chains were read from a single sample in a study of Ad26.COV2.S vaccination and SARS-CoV-2 variants. Here immunoSEQ multiplex PCR was the method, and the copy in TCRdb shows in-frame clones only, minus some. This sample carries 500,000 or so clones, around nine tenths of them seen once, and the ten largest clones take 13%. This material consisted of peripheral blood, taken in a trial of Ad26.COV2.S vaccine versus placebo. The receptors originated from a person aged 18-65 years who received the Ad26.COV2.S COVID-19 vaccine or a placebo. Each CDR3 is given with its conserved first and last residue. The D gene is left open where the match is weak. Clone size appears in some rows only: once, few, many, or a class for an expanded clone.

clone size	V gene	D gene	J gene	CDR3 protein
NA	TRBV18	NA	TRBJ1-3	CASSPPQFAGNTIYF
NA	TRBV7-9	NA	TRBJ2-3	CASSPGSENTQYF
few	TRBV9	NA	TRBJ1-1	CASKRGIGPSKNTEAFF
NA	TRBV7-9	NA	TRBJ2-2	CASSLALGNTGELFF
NA	TRBV5-1	NA	TRBJ1-4	CASSPGPGQTNEKLFF
NA	TRBV15	TRBD1	TRBJ2-2	CATSRRTGGTDTGELFF
NA	TRBV3-1/TRBV3-2	TRBD1	TRBJ2-7	CAAGQGGSEQYF
NA	TRBV5-4	TRBD2	TRBJ2-3	CASSSAGVMSTDTQYF
NA	TRBV7-9	NA	TRBJ1-2	CASSFKGRAIDGYTF
NA	TRBV27	TRBD1	TRBJ2-6	CASSLGTGGSGANVLTF
NA	TRBV29-1	NA	TRBJ2-2	CSARGAVWAGELFF
NA	TRBV24-1	NA	TRBJ2-5	CATSEGGRGETQYF
NA	TRBV19	NA	TRBJ1-3	CASSIDLQDYSGNTIYF
NA	TRBV7-3	TRBD2	TRBJ2-1	CASSSRTRPNEQFF
NA	TRBV4-3	TRBD1	TRBJ1-1	CASSQVGQGVNTEAFF
NA	TRBV29-1	NA	TRBJ2-5	CSVDIVGTQYF
NA	TRBV28	TRBD2	TRBJ2-7	CASSTGGFYEQYF
NA	TRBV28	TRBD2	TRBJ2-2	CASRPSGRGDTGELFF
NA	TRBV20-1	NA	TRBJ2-7	CSALSYEQYF
NA	TRBV15	NA	TRBJ1-4	CATSRDGTTNEKLFF
NA	TRBV4-1	NA	TRBJ1-1	CASSPLITNTEAFF
NA	TRBV19	TRBD2	TRBJ2-3	CASSNSFSGTTDTQYF
NA	TRBV10-3	TRBD1	TRBJ1-1	CAISEPWTGKNTEAFF
few	TRBV2	NA	TRBJ1-4	CASVLERTNEKLFF
NA	TRBV20-1	NA	TRBJ2-7	CSASSPTGYEQYF
NA	TRBV19	TRBD1	TRBJ1-2	CASSLTGRGYGYTF
NA	TRBV6-2/TRBV6-3	NA	TRBJ2-3	CASSYSNALTSIPDTQYF
NA	TRBV6-4	NA	TRBJ2-3	CVLCLGGTDTQYF
NA	TRBV7-9	NA	TRBJ2-3	CASSVGDTQYF
NA	TRBV19	NA	TRBJ2-3	CASSPGGPGRDTQYF
NA	TRBV27	NA	TRBJ2-7	CASSFPGDYEQYF
NA	TRBV7-2	NA	TRBJ2-6	CASSLVGVGANVLTF
NA	TRBV29-1	TRBD1	TRBJ2-6	CSVEASQGVGANVLTF
NA	TRBV10-2	TRBD2	TRBJ2-3	CASSSGRASDTQYF
NA	TRBV30	NA	TRBJ1-5	CAWARVGAGRDQPQHF
NA	TRBV7-2	NA	TRBJ2-7	CASSPPTGRQYF
NA	TRBV28	TRBD1	TRBJ2-7	CASSAWDSSYEQYF
few	TRBV6-1	TRBD1	TRBJ2-7	CASSDGLGLTGKYEQYF
NA	TRBV28	NA	TRBJ2-2	CASLPPGRRTGELFF
NA	TRBV9	NA	TRBJ2-1	CASSVTPLAGTNEQFF
NA	TRBV5-1	NA	TRBJ2-3	CASSRAGDSDTQYF